What follows are 17 T cell receptor beta chains derived from one specimen sequenced in a study of OX40 agonist ivuxolimab in advanced cancers. Method: immunoSEQ multiplex PCR; TCRdb's copy keeps in-frame clones and lacks some. There are approximately 70,000 clones in the sample; 70% to 80% occur only once, and over 1.5% lies in the top ten. This material consisted of CD4+ or CD8+ T cells sorted from blood, taken in a trial of the OX40 agonist ivuxolimab. Receptors were obtained from an adult with an advanced solid tumor such as melanoma, head and neck, liver or kidney cancer.

This chain uses TRBV6-1 with TRBJ1-5; D gene ambiguous. CDR1 MNHNS and CDR2 SASEGT come from the germline V gene. The CDR3 extends over 15 amino acids. V shed 3 bases and J shed 0 bases, with 9 bases lying between them. CDR3 protein: CASSDEAYSNQPQHF. DNA of the CDR3: TGTGCCAGCAGTGATGAGGCTTATAGCAATCAGCCCCAGCATTTT.

This rearrangement joins TRBV28 to TRBJ2-1; weak D call: TRBD2 (6 bases). Germline V gene sequence: CDR1 MDHEN, CDR2 SYDVKM. The CDR3 has 14 amino acids. V was trimmed by 3 bases and J by 6 bases, leaving 12 bases between them. The CDR3 spells CASSFGGLGNEQFF. In nucleotides, the CDR3 is TGTGCCAGCAGTTTCGGAGGGTTGGGCAATGAGCAGTTCTTC.

CDR3 sequence reads: CASSPGLAGDGEQYF. Written as DNA, the CDR3 is TGTGCCAGCAGCCCAGGCCTAGCGGGGGACGGTGAGCAGTACTTC. The genes are TRBV7-3 and TRBJ2-7; 10 bases are shared with TRBD2. The V segment lost 5 bases and the J segment 7 bases; nucleotides outside the gene matches: 11. Germline CDR1 is SGHTA and CDR2 is FQGTGA. CDR3 size: 15 residues. The full variable domain, with the rest looked up from reference TRBV7-3 and TRBJ2-7, is GAGVSQTPSNKVTEKGKYVELRCDPISGHTALYWYRQSLGQGPEFLIYFQGTGAADDSGLPNDRFFAVRPEGSVSTLKIQRTERGDSAVYLCASSPGLAGDGEQYFGPGTRLTVT.

This chain links TRBV10-3 with TRBJ2-5, with D possibly TRBD1 on 5 matching bases. Trimming stripped 4 bases from V and 5 bases from J, with 14 bases between. Looked up from germline, CDR1 is ENHRY and CDR2 is SYGVKD. The CDR3 extends over 14 amino acids. CDR3 coding DNA: TGTGCCATCAGTGGAAGGGGTGCCGGTGAGACCCAGTACTTC. It codes for CAISGRGAGETQYF.

The chain is built from TRBV7-2 and TRBJ2-2; a possible D gene is TRBD1 (7 bases). CDR1 and CDR2 (germline): SGHTA, FQGNSA. V was clipped by 3 bases and J by 5 bases, with 19 bases between them. The CDR3 length is 17 residues. CDR3 residues: CASSLGIDRAGTGELFF. The CDR3 DNA reads as TGTGCCAGCAGCTTGGGGATAGACAGGGCGGGGACCGGGGAGCTGTTTTTT. Complete variable domain (other parts from reference TRBV7-2 and TRBJ2-2): GAGVSQSPSNKVTEKGKDVELRCDPISGHTALYWYRQSLGQGLEFLIYFQGNSAPDKSGLPSDRFSAERTGGSVSTLTIQRTQQEDSAVYLCASSLGIDRAGTGELFFGEGSRLTVL.

In its sample, this clone was seen a few times. This chain links TRBV5-4 with TRBJ1-3, with a possible D match to TRBD1 (6 bases). Trimming removed 4 bases at V and 0 bases at J, with 14 bases between. This CDR3 contains 16 residues. From germline, CDR1 is SGHNT and CDR2 YYREEE (reference sequence). CDR3 in DNA: TGTGCCAGCAGCCTGATCGGACAGAGCTCTGGAAACACCATATATTTT. Residues: CASSLIGQSSGNTIYF.

The chain has TRBV25-1 and TRBJ1-6; D ambiguous. CDR3 length equals 15 residues. With 1 base removed from V and 8 bases from J, the gap between germline ends came to 12 bases. Germline V gene data show CDR1 as MGHDK and CDR2 as SYGVNS. Written as DNA, the CDR3 is TGTGCCAGCAGTGAATTGACTGGAATGGATTCACCCCTCCACTTT. It codes for CASSELTGMDSPLHF.

The chain couples TRBV30 to TRBJ1-5, with D unclear. This CDR3 comprises 13 residues. V was trimmed by 1 base and J by 4 bases, leaving 8 bases between them. The germline CDR1 and CDR2 sequences are GTSNPN and SVGIG (reference sequence). CDR3 DNA sequence: TGTGCCTGGAGTGGAGATTCTAATCAGCCCCAGCATTTT. Amino acids: CAWSGDSNQPQHF.

The rearrangement uses TRBV13 and TRBJ2-7; D is ambiguous. The V end was cut by 5 bases, the J end by 5 bases, with 16 bases between. Looked up from germline, CDR1 is PRHDT and CDR2 is FYEKMQ (reference sequence). The CDR3 has 14 amino acids. The DNA for the CDR3 is TGTGCCAGCAGCCGGCGTTGGGCCACTGACGAGCAGTACTTC. Translated: CASSRRWATDEQYF. The variable domain in full, with the rest retrieved from reference TRBV13 and TRBJ2-7, is AAGVIQSPRHLIKEKRETATLKCYPIPRHDTVYWYQQGPGQDPQFLISFYEKMQSDKGSIPDRFSAQQFSDYHSELNMSSLELGDSALYFCASSRRWATDEQYFGPGTRLTVT.

The chain is built from TRBV2 and TRBJ2-7, with TRBD1 matching over 10 bases. From germline, CDR1 is SNHLY and CDR2 FYNNEI. The V gene end was trimmed by 6 bases and the J gene end by 3 bases; junction bases not matched to a gene: 5. CDR3 length equals 14 residues. The CDR3 bases are TGTGCCAGCAGCGGGGACAGGGGAAACTACGAGCAGTACTTC. This translates into CASSGDRGNYEQYF.

The chain joins TRBV19 to TRBJ2-1; D could derive from TRBD1 or TRBD2 (5 bases each). Looked up from germline, CDR1 is LNHDA and CDR2 is SQIVND (reference sequence). V shed 4 bases and J shed 5 bases, with 15 bases lying between them. The CDR3 sequence is 15 residues long. This CDR3 reads CASSSRGHSDNEQFF. The DNA for the CDR3 is TGTGCCAGTAGTAGCCGGGGCCATTCAGACAATGAGCAGTTCTTC.

The chain has TRBV28 and TRBJ1-2; 9 bases agree with TRBD1. V lost 5 bases and J lost 8; bases outside the gene matches: 9. The CDR3 loop spans 14 amino acids. Germline-derived CDR1 and CDR2 are MDHEN and SYDVKM. The CDR3 is CASSEPGQGFGYTF. In DNA, the CDR3 is TGTGCCAGCAGTGAACCGGGACAGGGATTCGGCTACACCTTC.

The chain employs TRBV9 and TRBJ2-2; D call uncertain. The CDR3 totals 16 residues. CDR1 and CDR2 (germline): SGDLS, YYNGEE. V dropped 4 bases and J dropped 1 base, with 14 bases sitting between them. DNA for the CDR3: TGTGCCAGCAGCCCTAGGCCCCAGTGGAACACCGGGGAGCTGTTTTTT. It is translated as CASSPRPQWNTGELFF.

With regard to this clone: Other DNA sequences in the sample encode the same CDR3. The J gene is TRBJ2-1, the V gene TRBV9; D unclear. V was trimmed by 1 base and J by 5 bases, leaving 10 bases between them. CDR3 length: 14 amino acids. CDR1 SGDLS and CDR2 YYNGEE come from the germline V gene. CDR3 nucleotide sequence: TGTGCCAGCAGCGTAAGCACTCGGAACAATGAGCAGTTCTTC. This codes for CASSVSTRNNEQFF. The full variable domain, in which reference TRBV9 and TRBJ2-1 provide the parts outside the CDR3, is DSGVTQTPKHLITATGQRVTLRCSPRSGDLSVYWYQQSLDQGLQFLIQYYNGEERAKGNILERFSAQQFPDLHSELNLSSLELGDSALYFCASSVSTRNNEQFFGPGTRLTVL.

The count of this clone is one. The rearrangement joins TRBV4-1 to TRBJ1-2; the D gene is possibly TRBD1 (5 bases). V lost 4 bases and J lost 8, with 14 bases in between. The CDR3 is made up of 13 amino acids. Germline CDR1 is MGHRA and CDR2 is YSYEKL. Written as DNA, the CDR3 is TGCGCCAGCAGCCCCGGGGCAGCTTGGGGCTACACCTTC. It specifies CASSPGAAWGYTF.

The J gene is TRBJ2-1, the V gene TRBV7-8; D may be TRBD1 or TRBD2 (5 bases each). Trimming cost V 0 bases and J 6 bases, with 12 bases left between them. This CDR3 is 15 amino acids long. Germline V lookup: CDR1 SGHVS, CDR2 FQNEAQ. The CDR3, as DNA: TGTGCCAGCAGCTTAGCGGGAGAGGGGTTCAATGAGCAGTTCTTC. It specifies CASSLAGEGFNEQFF.

In this sample, this clone turned up once. The rearrangement links TRBV29-1 to TRBJ1-3; no clear D gene. Germline V gene sequence: CDR1 SQVTM, CDR2 ANQGSEA. This CDR3 region has 13 residues. V was clipped by 3 bases and J by 4 bases, with 10 bases between them. The CDR3 here is CSVELAGGNTIYF. The CDR3 DNA sequence: TGCAGCGTTGAGCTGGCGGGAGGAAACACCATATATTTT. The whole variable domain, filled in from reference TRBV29-1 and TRBJ1-3, reads SAVISQKPSRDICQRGTSLTIQCQVDSQVTMMFWYRQQPGQSLTLIATANQGSEATYESGFVIDKFPISRPNLTFSTLTVSNMSPEDSSIYLCSVELAGGNTIYFGEGSWLTVV.